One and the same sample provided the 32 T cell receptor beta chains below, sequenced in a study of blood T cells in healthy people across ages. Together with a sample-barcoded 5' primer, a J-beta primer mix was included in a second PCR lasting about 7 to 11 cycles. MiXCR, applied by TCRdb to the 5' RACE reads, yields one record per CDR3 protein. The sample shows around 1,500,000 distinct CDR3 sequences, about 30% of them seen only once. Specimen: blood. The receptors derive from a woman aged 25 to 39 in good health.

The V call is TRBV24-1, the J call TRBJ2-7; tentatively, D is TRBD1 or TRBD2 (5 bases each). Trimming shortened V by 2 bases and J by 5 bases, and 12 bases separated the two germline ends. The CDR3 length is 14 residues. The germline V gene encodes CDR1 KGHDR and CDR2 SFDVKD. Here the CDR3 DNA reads TGTGCCACCAGTGATTCGGGGACCGGAGACGAGCAGTACTTC. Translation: CATSDSGTGDEQYF.

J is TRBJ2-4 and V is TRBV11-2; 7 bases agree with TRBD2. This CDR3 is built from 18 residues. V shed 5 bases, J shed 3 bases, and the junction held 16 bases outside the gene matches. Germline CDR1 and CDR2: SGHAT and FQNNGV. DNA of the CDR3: TGTGCCAGCAGCGCCCGGGACTATCCCCGTTCGGTCAAAAACATTCAGTACTTC. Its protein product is CASSARDYPRSVKNIQYF.

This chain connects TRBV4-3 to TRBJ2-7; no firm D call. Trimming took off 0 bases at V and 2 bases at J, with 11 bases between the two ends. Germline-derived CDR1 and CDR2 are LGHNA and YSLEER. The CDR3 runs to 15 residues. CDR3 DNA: TGCGCCAGCAGCCAAGATCAGAACGCGGCCTACGAGCAGTACTTC. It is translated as CASSQDQNAAYEQYF.

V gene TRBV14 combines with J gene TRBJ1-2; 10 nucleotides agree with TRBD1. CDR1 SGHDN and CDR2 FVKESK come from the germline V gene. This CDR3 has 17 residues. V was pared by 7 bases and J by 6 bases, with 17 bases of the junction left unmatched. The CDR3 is CASIREAGTGVWDGYTF. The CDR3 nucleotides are TGTGCCAGCATCCGCGAAGCGGGGACAGGGGTATGGGATGGCTACACCTTC.

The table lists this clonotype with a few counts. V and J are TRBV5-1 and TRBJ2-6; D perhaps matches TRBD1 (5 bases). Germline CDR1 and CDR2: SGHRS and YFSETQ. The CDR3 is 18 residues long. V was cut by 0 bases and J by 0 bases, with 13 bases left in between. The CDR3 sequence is CASSLAPTESSGANVLTF. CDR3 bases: TGCGCCAGCAGCTTGGCCCCGACAGAGAGCTCTGGGGCCAACGTCCTGACTTTC.

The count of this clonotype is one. The CDR3 sequence: CSVLKGTEAFF. For the CDR3, the DNA is TGCAGCGTTCTCAAGGGCACTGAAGCTTTCTTT. The V gene is TRBV29-1, the J gene TRBJ1-1; D remains unclear. CDR3 length equals 11 residues. Trimming took off 5 bases at V and 4 bases at J, with 8 bases between the two ends. The germline V gene has CDR1 SQVTM and CDR2 ANQGSEA. The whole variable domain, filled in from reference TRBV29-1 and TRBJ1-1, reads SAVISQKPSRDICQRGTSLTIQCQVDSQVTMMFWYRQQPGQSLTLIATANQGSEATYESGFVIDKFPISRPNLTFSTLTVSNMSPEDSSIYLCSVLKGTEAFFGQGTRLTVV.

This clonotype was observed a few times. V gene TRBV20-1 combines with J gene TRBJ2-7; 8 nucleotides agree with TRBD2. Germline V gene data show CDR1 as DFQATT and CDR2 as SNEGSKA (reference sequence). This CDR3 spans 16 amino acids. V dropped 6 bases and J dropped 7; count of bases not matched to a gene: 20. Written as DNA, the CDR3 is TGCAGTGCGCGAAGCCCGGTTGGGACTAGACTCAATGAGCAGTACTTC. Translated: CSARSPVGTRLNEQYF.

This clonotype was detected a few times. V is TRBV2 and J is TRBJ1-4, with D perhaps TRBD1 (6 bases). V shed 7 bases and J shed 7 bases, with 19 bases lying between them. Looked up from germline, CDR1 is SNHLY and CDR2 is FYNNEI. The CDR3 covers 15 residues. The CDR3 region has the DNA TGTGCCAGCACCGAAATCCAGGGGACGCCTGAAAAACTGTTTTTT. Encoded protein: CASTEIQGTPEKLFF. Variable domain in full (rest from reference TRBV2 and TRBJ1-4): EPEVTQTPSHQVTQMGQEVILRCVPISNHLYFYWYRQILGQKVEFLVSFYNNEISEKSEIFDDQFSVERPDGSNFTLKIRSTKLEDSAMYFCASTEIQGTPEKLFFGSGTQLSVL.

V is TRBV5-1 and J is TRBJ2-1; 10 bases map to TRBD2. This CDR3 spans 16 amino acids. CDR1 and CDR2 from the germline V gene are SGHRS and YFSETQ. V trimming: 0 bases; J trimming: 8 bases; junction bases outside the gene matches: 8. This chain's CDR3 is CASSLGAGGPLDEQFF. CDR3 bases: TGCGCCAGCAGCTTGGGAGCGGGAGGGCCATTGGATGAGCAGTTCTTC.

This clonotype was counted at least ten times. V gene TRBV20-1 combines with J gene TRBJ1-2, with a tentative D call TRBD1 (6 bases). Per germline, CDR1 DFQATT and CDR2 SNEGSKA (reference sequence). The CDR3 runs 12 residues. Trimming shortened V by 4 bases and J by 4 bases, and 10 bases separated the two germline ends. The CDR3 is CSANEGGYGYTF. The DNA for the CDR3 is TGCAGTGCTAACGAGGGGGGCTATGGCTACACCTTC.

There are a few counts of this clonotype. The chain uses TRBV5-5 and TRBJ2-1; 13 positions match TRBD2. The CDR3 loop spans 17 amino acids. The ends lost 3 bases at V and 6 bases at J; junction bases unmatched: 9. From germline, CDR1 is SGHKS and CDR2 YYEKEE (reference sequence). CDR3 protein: CASSYPRLAGGGNEQFF. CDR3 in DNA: TGTGCCAGCAGCTACCCGAGACTAGCGGGAGGCGGCAATGAGCAGTTCTTC.

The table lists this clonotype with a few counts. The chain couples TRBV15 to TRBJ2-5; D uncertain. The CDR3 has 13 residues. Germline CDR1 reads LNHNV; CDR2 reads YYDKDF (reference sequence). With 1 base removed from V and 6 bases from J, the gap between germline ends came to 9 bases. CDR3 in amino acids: CATSRGGVKTQYF. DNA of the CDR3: TGTGCCACCAGCAGAGGTGGGGTGAAGACCCAGTACTTC.

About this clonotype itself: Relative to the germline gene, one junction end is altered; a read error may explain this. CDR3 amino acids: CASSLRENAEAFF. The CDR3 coding sequence is TGTGCCAGCAGTTTGAGGGAGAACGCTGAAGCTTTCTTT. The chain carries TRBV27 and TRBJ1-1, with unresolved D. The CDR3 has 13 amino acids. Germline CDR1 and CDR2: MNHEY and SMNVEV (reference sequence).

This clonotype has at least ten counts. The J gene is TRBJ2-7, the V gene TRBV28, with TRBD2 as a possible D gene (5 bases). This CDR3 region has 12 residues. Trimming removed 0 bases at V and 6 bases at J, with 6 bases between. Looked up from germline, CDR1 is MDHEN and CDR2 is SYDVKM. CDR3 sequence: CASSLWSGEQYF. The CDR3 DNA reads TGTGCCAGCAGTTTATGGAGCGGCGAGCAGTACTTC.

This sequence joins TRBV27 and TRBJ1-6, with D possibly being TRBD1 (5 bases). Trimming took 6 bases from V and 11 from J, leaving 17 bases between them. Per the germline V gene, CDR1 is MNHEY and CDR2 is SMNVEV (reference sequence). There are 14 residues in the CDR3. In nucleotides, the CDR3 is TGTGCCAGCAGGGGAGGGGTCATGATGACACCCCTCCACTTT. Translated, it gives CASRGGVMMTPLHF.

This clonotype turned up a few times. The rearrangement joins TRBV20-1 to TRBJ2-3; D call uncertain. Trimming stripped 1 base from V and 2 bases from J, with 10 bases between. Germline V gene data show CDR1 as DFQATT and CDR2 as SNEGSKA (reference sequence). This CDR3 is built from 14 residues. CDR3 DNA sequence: TGCAGTGCTAGAGGTCCAAAGACCACAGATACGCAGTATTTT. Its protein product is CSARGPKTTDTQYF.

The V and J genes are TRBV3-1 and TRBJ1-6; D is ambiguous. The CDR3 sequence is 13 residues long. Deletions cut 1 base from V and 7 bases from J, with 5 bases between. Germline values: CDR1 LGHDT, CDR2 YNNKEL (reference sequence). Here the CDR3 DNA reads TGTGCCAGCAGCCAAGTACAGAATTCACCCCTCCACTTT. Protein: CASSQVQNSPLHF.

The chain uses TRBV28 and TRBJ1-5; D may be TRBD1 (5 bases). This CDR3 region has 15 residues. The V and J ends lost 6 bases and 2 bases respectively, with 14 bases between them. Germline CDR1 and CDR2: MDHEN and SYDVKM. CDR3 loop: CASSHGGARNQPQHF. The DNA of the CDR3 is TGTGCCAGCAGCCACGGTGGGGCCCGCAATCAGCCCCAGCATTTT.

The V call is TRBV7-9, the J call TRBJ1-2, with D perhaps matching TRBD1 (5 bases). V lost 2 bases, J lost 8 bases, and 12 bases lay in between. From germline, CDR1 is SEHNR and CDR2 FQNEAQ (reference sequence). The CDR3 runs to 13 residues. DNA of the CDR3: TGTGCCAGCAGCTTAACGGGGCCTGAGGGCTACACCTTC. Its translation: CASSLTGPEGYTF.

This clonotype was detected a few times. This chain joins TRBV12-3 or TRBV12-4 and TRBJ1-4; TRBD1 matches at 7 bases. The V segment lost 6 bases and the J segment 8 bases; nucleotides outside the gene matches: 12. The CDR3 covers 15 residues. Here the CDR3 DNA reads TGTGCCAGCAGACCCGACAGGGCCTCGGGGGAAAAACTGTTTTTT. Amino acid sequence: CASRPDRASGEKLFF.

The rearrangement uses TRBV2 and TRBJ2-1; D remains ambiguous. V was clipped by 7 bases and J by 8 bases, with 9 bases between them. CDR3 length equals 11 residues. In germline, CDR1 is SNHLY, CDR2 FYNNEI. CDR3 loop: CASTPWDEQFF. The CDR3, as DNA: TGTGCCAGCACTCCCTGGGATGAGCAGTTCTTC.

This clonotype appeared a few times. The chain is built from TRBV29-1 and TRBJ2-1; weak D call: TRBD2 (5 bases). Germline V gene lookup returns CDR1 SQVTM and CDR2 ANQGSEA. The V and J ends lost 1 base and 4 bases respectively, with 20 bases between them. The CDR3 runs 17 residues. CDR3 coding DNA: TGCAGCGTTGAAGGCGCCCCCTCCGGACTGGCATACAATGAGCAGTTCTTC. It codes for CSVEGAPSGLAYNEQFF.

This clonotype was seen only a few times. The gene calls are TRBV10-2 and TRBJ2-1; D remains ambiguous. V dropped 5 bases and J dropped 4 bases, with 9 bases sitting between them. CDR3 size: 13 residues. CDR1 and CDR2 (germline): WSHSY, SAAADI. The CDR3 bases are TGCGCCAGCAGTAAAAAGGGATACAATGAGCAGTTCTTC. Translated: CASSKKGYNEQFF.

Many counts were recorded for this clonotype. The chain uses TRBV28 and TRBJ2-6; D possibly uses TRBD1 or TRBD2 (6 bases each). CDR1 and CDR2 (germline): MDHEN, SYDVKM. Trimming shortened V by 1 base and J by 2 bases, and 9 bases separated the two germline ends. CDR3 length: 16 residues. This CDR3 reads CASSLLRGPGANVLTF. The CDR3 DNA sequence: TGTGCCAGCAGTTTATTACGGGGGCCTGGGGCCAACGTCCTGACTTTC.

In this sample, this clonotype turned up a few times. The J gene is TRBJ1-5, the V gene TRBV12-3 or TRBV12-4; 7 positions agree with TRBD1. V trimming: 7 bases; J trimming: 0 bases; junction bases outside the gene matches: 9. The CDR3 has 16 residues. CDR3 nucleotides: TGTGCCAGCAAGACAGGGCCCCTACATAGCAATCAGCCCCAGCATTTT. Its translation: CASKTGPLHSNQPQHF.

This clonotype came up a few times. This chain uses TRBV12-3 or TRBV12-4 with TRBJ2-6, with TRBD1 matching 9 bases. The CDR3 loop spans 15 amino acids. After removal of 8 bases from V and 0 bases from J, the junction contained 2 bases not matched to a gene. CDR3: CASGTGFSGANVLTF. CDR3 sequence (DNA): TGTGCCAGCGGGACAGGGTTCTCTGGGGCCAACGTCCTGACTTTC.

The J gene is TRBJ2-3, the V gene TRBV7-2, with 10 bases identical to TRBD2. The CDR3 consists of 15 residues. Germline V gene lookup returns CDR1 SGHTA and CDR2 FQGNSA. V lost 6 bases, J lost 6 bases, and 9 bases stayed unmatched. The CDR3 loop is CASRNAGSGRDTQYF. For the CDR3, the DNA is TGTGCCAGCAGAAATGCGGGTAGCGGGAGGGATACGCAGTATTTT.

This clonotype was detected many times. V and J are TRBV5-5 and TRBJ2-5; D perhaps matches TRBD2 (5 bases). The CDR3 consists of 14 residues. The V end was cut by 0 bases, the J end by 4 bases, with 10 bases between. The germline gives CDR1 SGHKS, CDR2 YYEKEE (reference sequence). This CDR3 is CASSLAPGRETQYF. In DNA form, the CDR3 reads TGTGCCAGCAGCTTGGCTCCGGGAAGAGAGACCCAGTACTTC. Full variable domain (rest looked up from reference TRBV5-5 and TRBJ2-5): DAGVTQSPTHLIKTRGQQVTLRCSPISGHKSVSWYQQVLGQGPQFIFQYYEKEERGRGNFPDRFSARQFPNYSSELNVNALLLGDSALYLCASSLAPGRETQYFGPGTRLLVL.

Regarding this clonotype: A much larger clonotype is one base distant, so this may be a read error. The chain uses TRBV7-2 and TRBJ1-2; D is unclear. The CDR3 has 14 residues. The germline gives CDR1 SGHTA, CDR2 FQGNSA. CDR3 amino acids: CACSPYRDPRGYTF. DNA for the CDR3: TGTGCCTGCAGCCCCTACCGTGACCCGCGTGGCTACACCTTC.

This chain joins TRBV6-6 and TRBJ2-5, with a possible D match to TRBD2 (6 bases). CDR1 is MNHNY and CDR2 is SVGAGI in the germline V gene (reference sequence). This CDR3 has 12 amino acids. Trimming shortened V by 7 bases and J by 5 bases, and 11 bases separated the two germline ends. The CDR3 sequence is CASTHGGETQYF. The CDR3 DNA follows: TGTGCCAGCACCCATGGGGGGGAGACCCAGTACTTC.

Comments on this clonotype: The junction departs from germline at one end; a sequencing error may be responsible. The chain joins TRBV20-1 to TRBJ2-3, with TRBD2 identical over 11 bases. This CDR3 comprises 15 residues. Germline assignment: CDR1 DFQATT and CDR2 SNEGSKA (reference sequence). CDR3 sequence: CGARTGLAGGDTQYF. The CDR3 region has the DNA TGCGGTGCTAGAACCGGACTAGCGGGTGGCGATACGCAGTATTTT.

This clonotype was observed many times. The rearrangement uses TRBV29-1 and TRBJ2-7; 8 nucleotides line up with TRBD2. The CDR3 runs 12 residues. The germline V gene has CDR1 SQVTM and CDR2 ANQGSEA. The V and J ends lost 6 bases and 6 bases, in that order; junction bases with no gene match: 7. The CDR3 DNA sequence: TGCAGCGTCGGGACTAGTGATTCCGAGCAGTACTTC. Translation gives CSVGTSDSEQYF.